This TCR beta chain comes out of a study of cytomegalovirus exposure and HLA in healthy donors. Primers for the PCR totalled 60 Vbeta and 13 Jbeta. Measured with immunoSEQ multiplex PCR; TCRdb has only the in-frame clones, and not every one. The table lists roughly 170,000 clones, about 80% of them singletons, with about 2.3% in the top ten. A note on this clone: Its antigen is unidentified.

Study observations and caveats: Several of the most significant clusters appeared linked to common viral pathogens, based on a later analysis. In vitro, three CMV-associated chains proved specific for CMV antigens. Apparent HLA restriction characterized most CMV-associated TCR beta chains in a later analysis. Trimming of TCR beta V- and J-genes showed a link, identified in a later analysis, to a missense DCLRE1C variant.

V gave up 3 bases and J gave up 6 bases; unmatched junction bases: 10. The CDR3 has 15 residues. CDR1 is KGHSH, CDR2 LQKENI, per germline. Sequenced material: PBMCs. The gene calls are TRBV18 and TRBJ2-7; 8 nucleotides line up with TRBD1. The sequence was collected from a woman in her thirties in good health and CMV-seronegative. CDR3 sequence: CASSPTGQGGSEQYF. The CDR3 DNA follows: TGTGCCAGCTCACCCACAGGACAGGGAGGATCCGAGCAGTACTTC. Variable domain in full (rest from reference TRBV18 and TRBJ2-7): NAGVMQNPRHLVRRRGQEARLRCSPMKGHSHVYWYRQLPEEGLKFMVYLQKENIIDESGMPKERFSAEFPKEGPSILRIQQVVRGDSAAYFCASSPTGQGGSEQYFGPGTRLTVT.